The subject of this entry is one T cell receptor beta chain. The sample holds one count of this clone. The antigen it recognizes is unknown. Base qualities were left out, and no much larger clone turns up one base away. The immunoSEQ Assay, a bias-controlled multiplex PCR, was used to amplify TCRbeta CDR3 regions from genomic DNA. Turning to the authors' computational methods: Within the assay, amplification of reference gene primers was used to estimate how many nucleated cells each sample contained. Sequence reads were collapsed and filtered to measure the absolute abundance of every unique TCRbeta CDR3 rearrangement. For each sample, productive Simpson clonality was calculated as the square root of Simpson's diversity index across productive rearrangements. The source is immuneACCESS, and TCRdb retained only in-frame sequences with V and J called. Part of the clones is not carried over; for the studies checked, unresolved V genes explain less than half of this, and the remainder is unexplained. V, J and clone size were drawn from that table, and D and trimming were deduced from the DNA. Recorded for this sample are some 270,000 clones; about 89% of them occurred a single time. In total, the top ten clones hold approximately 1.5% of the sample.

CDR1 and CDR2 are read off the germline V gene (reference sequence) as LNHDA and SQIVND. From cysteine to phenylalanine, the CDR3 is 15 amino acids long. Kept here is only the CDR3 DNA, which spans 45 bases and is read in frame from base 1. V lost 5 bases and J lost 0 bases; the stretch between them is 8 bases long. The data originate from a study of blood T cell repertoires in COVID-19 (dated by TCRdb to the early 2020s). With regard to the full study: Collaborator samples came from the United States, Italy and Spain and covered acute and convalescent phases of COVID-19. The repertoires were made available in a free public database intended to serve as a resource for research on the immune response to SARS-CoV-2. A de-identified subject ID, COVID-19 status, age in years and sex were almost always included in the sample metadata. The material from the prospective study consisted of cDNA or gDNA derived from T cells, B-cell-depleted T cells, or PBMCs. Where HLA class I and class II types were available, the types were taken from metadata supplied by the sample provider, not from assay-based typing. The samples were drawn from the first 160 participants of the ongoing ImmuneRACE study and from over a thousand subjects provided by 6 global collaborators. Subjects who had been exposed to COVID-19, were actively infected with it, or had recovered from it provided the deeply sampled blood TCRbeta repertoires that made up the dataset.

Participants in the prospective study were enrolled through a virtual design, were aged roughly 18 to 100 years, and lived in 24 United States geographic areas. Cohort assignment in the prospective study relied on participant-reported clinical history from a screening survey and a study questionnaire. ImmuneRACE Cohort 3 recovered participants were defined by two consecutive negative NP/OP PCR tests, healthcare professional clearance, or symptom resolution. Mobile phlebotomists in the prospective study collected whole blood, serum and a nasopharyngeal or oropharyngeal swab from every participant. Over a roughly 2-month period, participants in the prospective study had the option of providing additional blood draws and questionnaires. Blood samples from the prospective study were shipped frozen or at room temperature prior to DNA extraction. What the study reported, not specific to this receptor: The quantity of clinical and demographic metadata differed by source and by participant and was supplied without curation.

This clonotype was sampled from a woman in her thirties or forties who had recovered from COVID-19. The specimen sequenced was PBMCs or T cells enriched from blood (not recorded which). The rearrangement joined TRBV19 to TRBJ2-6; a weak D assignment points to TRBD1 (5 bases agree). At the DNA level, the sequence is TGTGCCAGTAGTCAGGGTAGCTCTGGGGCCAACGTCCTGACTTTC. Its coded protein is CASSQGSSGANVLTF.